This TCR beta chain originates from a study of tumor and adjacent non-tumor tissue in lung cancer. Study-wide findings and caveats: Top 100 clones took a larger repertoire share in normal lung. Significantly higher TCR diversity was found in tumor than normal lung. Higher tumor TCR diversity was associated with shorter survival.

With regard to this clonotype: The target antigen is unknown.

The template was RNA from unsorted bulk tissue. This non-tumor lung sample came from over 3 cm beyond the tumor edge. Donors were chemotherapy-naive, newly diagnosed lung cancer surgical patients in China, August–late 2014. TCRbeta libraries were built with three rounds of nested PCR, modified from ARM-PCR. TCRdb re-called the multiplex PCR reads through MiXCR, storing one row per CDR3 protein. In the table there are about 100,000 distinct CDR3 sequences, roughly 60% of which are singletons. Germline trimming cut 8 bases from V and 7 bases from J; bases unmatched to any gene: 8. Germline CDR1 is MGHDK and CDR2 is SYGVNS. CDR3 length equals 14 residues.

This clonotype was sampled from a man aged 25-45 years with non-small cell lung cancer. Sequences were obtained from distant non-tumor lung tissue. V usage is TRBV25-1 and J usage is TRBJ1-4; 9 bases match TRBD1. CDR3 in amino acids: CASSHRGRGEKLFF. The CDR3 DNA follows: TGTGCCAGCTCACACAGGGGGCGGGGTGAAAAACTGTTTTTT.